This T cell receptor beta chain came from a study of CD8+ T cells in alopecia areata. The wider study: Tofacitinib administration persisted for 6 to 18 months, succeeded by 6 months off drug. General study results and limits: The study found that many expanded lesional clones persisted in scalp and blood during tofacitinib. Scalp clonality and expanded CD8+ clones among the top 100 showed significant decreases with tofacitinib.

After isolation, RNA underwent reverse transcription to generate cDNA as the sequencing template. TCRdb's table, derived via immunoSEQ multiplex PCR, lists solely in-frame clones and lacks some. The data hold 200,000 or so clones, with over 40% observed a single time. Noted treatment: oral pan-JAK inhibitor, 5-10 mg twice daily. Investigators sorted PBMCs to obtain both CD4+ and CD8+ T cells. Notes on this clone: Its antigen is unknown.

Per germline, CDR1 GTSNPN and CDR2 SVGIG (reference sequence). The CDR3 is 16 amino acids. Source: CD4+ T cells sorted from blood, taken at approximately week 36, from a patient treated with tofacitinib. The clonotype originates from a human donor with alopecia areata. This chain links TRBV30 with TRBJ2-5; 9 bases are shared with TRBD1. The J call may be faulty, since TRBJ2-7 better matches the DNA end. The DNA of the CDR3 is TGTGCCTGGAGCCCTCCGGGACAGGGTGGTTCCTACGAGCAGTACTTC. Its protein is CAWSPPGQGGSYEQYF.